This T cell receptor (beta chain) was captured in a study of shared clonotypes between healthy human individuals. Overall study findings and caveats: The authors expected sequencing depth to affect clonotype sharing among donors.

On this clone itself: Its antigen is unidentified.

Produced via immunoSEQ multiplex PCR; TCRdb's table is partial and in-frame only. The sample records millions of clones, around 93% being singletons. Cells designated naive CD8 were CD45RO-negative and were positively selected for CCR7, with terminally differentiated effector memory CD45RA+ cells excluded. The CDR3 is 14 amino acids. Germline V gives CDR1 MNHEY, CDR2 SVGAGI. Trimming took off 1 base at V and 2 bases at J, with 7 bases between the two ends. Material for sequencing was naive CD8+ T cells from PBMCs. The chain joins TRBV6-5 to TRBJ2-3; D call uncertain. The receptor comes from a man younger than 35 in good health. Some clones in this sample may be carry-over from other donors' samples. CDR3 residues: CASSYFSDTDTQYF. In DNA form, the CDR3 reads TGTGCCAGCAGTTACTTCAGCGACACAGATACGCAGTATTTT.